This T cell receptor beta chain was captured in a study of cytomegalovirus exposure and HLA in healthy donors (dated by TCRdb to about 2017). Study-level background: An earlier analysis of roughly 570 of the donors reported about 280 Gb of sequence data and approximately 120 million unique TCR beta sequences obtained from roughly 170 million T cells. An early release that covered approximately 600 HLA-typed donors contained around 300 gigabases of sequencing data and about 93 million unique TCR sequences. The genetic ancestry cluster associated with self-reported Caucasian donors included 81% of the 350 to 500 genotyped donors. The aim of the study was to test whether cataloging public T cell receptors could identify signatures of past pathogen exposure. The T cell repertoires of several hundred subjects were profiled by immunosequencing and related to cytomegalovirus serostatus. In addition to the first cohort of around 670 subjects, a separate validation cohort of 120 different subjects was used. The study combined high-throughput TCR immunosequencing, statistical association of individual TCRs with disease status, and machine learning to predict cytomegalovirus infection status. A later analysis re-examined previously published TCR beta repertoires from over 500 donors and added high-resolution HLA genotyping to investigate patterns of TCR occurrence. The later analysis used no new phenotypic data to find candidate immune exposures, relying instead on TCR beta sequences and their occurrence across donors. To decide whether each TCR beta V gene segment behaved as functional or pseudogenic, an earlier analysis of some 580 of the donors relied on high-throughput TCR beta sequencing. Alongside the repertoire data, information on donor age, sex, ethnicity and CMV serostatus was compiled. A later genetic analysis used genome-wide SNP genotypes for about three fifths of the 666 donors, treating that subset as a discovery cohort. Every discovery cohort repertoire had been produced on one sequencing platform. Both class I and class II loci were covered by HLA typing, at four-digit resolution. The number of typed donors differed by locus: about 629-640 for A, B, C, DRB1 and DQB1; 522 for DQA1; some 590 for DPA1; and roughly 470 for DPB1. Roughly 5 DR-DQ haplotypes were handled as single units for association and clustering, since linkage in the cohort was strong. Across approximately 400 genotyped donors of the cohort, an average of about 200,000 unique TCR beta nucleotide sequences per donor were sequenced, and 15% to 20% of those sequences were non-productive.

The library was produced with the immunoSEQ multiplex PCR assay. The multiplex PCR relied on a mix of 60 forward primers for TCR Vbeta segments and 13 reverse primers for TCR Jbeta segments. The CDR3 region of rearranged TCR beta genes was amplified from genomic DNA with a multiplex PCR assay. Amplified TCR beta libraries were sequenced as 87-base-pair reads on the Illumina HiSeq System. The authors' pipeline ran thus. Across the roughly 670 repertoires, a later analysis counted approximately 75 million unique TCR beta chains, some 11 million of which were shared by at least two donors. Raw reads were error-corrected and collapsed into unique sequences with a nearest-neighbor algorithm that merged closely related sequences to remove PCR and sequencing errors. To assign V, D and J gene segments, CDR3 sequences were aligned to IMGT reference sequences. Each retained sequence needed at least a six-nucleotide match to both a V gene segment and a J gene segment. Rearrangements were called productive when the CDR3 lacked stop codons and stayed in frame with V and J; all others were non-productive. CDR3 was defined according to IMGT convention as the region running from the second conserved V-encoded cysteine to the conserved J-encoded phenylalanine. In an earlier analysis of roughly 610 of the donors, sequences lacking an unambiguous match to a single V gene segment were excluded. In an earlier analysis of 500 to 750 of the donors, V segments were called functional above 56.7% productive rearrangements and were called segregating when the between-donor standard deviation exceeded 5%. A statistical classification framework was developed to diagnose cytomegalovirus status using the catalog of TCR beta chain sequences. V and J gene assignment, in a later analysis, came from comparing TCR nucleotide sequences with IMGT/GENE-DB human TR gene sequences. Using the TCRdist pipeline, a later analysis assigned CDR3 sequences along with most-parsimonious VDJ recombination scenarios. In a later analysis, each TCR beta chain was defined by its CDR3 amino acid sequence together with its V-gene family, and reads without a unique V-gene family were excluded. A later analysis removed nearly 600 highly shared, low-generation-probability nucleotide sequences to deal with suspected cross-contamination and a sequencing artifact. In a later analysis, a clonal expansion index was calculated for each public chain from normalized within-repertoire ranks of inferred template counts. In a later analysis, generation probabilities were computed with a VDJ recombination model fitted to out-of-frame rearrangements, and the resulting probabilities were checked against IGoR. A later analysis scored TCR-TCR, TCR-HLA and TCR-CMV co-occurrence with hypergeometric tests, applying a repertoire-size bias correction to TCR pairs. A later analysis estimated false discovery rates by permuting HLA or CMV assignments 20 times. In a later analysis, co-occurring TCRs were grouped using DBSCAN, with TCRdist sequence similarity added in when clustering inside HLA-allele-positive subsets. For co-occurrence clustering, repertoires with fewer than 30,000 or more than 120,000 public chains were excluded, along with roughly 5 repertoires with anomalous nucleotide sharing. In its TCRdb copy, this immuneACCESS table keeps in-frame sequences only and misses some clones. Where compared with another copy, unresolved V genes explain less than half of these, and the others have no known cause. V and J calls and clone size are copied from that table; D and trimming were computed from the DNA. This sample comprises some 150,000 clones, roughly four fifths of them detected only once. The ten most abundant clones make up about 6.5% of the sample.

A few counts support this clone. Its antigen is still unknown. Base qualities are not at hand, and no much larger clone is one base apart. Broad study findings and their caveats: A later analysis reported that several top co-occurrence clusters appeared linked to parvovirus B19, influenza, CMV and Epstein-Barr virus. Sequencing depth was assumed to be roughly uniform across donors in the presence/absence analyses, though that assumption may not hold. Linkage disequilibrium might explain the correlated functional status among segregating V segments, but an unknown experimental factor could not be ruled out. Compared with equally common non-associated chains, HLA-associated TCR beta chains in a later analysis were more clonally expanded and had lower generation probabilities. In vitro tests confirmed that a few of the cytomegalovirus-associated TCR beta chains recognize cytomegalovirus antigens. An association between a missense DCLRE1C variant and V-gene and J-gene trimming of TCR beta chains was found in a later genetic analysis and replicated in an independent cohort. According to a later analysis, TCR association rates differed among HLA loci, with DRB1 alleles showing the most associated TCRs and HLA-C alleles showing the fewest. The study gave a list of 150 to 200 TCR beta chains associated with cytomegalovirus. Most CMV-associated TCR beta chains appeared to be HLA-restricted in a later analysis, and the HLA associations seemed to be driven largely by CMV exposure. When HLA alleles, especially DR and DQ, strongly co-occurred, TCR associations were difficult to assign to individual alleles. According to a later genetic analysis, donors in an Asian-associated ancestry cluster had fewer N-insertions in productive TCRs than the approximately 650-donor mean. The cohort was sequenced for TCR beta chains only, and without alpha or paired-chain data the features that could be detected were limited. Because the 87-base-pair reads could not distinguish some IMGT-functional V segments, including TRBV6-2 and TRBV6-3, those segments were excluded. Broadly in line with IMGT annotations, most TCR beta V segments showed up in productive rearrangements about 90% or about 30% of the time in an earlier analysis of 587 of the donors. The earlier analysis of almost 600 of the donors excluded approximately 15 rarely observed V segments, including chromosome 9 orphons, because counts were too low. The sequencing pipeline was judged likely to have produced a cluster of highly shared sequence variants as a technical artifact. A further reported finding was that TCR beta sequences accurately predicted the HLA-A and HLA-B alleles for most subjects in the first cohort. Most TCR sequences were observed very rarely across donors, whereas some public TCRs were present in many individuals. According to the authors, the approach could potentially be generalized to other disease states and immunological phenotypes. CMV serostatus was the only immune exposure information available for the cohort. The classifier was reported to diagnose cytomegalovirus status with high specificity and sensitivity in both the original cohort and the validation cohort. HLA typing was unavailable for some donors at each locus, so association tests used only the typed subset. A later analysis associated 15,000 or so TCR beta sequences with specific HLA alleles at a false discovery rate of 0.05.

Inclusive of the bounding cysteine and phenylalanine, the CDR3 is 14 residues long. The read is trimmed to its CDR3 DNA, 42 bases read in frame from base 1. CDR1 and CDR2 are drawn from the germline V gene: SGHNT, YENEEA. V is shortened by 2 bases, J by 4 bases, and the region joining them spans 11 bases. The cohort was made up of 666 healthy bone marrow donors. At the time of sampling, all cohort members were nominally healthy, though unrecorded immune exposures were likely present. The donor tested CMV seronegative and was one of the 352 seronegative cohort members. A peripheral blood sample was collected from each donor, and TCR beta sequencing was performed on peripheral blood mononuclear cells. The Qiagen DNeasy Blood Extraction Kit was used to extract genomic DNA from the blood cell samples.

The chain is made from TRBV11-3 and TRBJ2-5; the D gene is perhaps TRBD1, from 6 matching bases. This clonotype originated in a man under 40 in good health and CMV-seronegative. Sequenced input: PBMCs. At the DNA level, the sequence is TGTGCCAGCAGCTTAATTCCCAGGGGAGAGACCCAGTACTTC. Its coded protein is CASSLIPRGETQYF.